This T cell receptor (beta chain) was sequenced in a study of blood T cells in healthy people across ages. Primers used in a second PCR of about 6 to 11 cycles were a sample-barcoded 5' primer and a J-beta primer mix. TCRdb passed the 5' RACE reads through MiXCR, listing each CDR3 protein once. The sample records more than 550,000 distinct CDR3 sequences, approximately 22% being singletons. J gave up 4 bases and V 4 bases, and 5 bases lay outside the gene matches. The CDR3 runs 14 residues. Looked up from germline, CDR1 is SQVTM and CDR2 is ANQGSEA. Per sample, at least 6 micrograms of total RNA were extracted.

This sequence originates from a man in his 70s in good health. The sequenced sample consisted of blood. The chain combines TRBV29-1 with TRBJ2-5; 11 nucleotides agree with TRBD1. This CDR3 is CSVVLDRGLETQYF. CDR3 nucleotide sequence: TGCAGCGTTGTCCTGGACAGGGGGCTAGAGACCCAGTACTTC.